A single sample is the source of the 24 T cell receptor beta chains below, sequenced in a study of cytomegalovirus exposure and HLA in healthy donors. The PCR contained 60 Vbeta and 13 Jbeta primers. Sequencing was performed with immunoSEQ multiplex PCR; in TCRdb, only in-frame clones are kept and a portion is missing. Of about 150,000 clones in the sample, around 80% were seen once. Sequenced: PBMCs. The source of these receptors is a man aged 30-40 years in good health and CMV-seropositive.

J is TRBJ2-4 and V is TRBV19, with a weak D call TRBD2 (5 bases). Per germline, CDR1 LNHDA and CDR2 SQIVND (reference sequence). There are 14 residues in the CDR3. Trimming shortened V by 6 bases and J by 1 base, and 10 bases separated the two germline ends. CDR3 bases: TGTGCCAGTAGCCGAGCGGCCGCCAAAAACATTCAGTACTTC. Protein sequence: CASSRAAAKNIQYF.

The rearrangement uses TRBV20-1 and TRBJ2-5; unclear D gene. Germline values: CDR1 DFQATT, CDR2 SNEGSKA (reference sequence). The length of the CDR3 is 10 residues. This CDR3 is CRHNPETQYF. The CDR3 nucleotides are TGCAGACATAATCCGGAGACCCAGTACTTC.

The CDR3 DNA reads as TGTGCCAGTAGTCGGCTGATAGGACAGCGAAATGAAAAACTGTTTTTT. Its translation is CASSRLIGQRNEKLFF. V is TRBV19 and J is TRBJ1-4, with D perhaps matching TRBD1 (6 bases). The CDR3 runs to 16 residues. Germline V gene sequence: CDR1 LNHDA, CDR2 SQIVND (reference sequence). The V end was cut by 5 bases, the J end by 5 bases, with 18 bases between.

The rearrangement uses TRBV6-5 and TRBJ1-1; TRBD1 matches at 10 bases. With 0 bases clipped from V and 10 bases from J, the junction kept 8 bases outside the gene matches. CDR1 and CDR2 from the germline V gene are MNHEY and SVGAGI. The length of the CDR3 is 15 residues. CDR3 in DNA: TGTGCCAGCAGTTACTCGACGGGACAGGGGTGTGGAGCTTTCTTT. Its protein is CASSYSTGQGCGAFF.

CDR3 coding DNA: TGTGCCAGCAGTTACTCGCGCGGAAGGAGCACTGAAGCTTTCTTT. Translated, it gives CASSYSRGRSTEAFF. The J gene is TRBJ1-1, the V gene TRBV6-5; no clear D. The CDR3 length is 15 residues. V was pared by 0 bases and J by 4 bases, with 12 bases between. Germline loops: CDR1 MNHEY, CDR2 SVGAGI.

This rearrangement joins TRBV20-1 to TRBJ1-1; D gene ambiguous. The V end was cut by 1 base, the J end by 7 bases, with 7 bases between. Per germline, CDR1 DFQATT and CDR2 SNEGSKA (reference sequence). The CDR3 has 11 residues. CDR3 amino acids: CSARAQIEAFF. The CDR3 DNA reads TGCAGTGCTAGAGCGCAGATTGAAGCTTTCTTT.

This CDR3 reads CASSPSRDREDYTF. CDR3 nucleotide sequence: TGTGCCAGCTCCCCAAGCCGGGACAGGGAAGACTACACCTTC. V and J are TRBV18 and TRBJ1-2, with 9 bases identical to TRBD1. This CDR3 has 14 amino acids. V trimming: 6 bases; J trimming: 10 bases; junction bases outside the gene matches: 12. Germline CDR1 and CDR2: KGHSH and LQKENI. The variable domain in full, with the rest retrieved from reference TRBV18 and TRBJ1-2, is NAGVMQNPRHLVRRRGQEARLRCSPMKGHSHVYWYRQLPEEGLKFMVYLQKENIIDESGMPKERFSAEFPKEGPSILRIQQVVRGDSAAYFCASSPSRDREDYTFGSGTRLTVV.

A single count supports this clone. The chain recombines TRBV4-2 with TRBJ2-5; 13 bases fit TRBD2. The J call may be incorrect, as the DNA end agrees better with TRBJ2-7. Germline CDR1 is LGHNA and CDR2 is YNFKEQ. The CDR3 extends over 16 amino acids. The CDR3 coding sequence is TGTGCCAGCAGCCAAGGGACTAGCGGGAGCCGTTACGAGCAGTACTTC. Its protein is CASSQGTSGSRYEQYF.

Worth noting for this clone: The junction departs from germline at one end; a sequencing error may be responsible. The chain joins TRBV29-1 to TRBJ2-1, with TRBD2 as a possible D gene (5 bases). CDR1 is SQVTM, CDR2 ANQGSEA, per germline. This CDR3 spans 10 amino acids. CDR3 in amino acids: CSGGSAQQLF. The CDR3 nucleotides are TGCAGCGGTGGGAGCGCCCAGCAGCTCTTC.

CDR3 nucleotides: TGTGCCAGCAGATACAGGGGGTTGAACACCGGGGAGCTGTTTTTT. Protein: CASRYRGLNTGELFF. The chain couples TRBV6-5 to TRBJ2-2, with 8 bases matching TRBD1. Germline CDR1 MNHEY, CDR2 SVGAGI. Unmatched junction bases numbered 4, after V lost 6 bases and J lost 1 base. The CDR3 is 15 residues long.

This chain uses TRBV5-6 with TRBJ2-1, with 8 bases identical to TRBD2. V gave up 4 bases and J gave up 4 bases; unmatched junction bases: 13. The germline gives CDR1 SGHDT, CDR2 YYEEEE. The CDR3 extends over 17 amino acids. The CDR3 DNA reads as TGTGCCAGCAGCCACCAAGCGGGAGAGAATATATACAATGAGCAGTTCTTC. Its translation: CASSHQAGENIYNEQFF.

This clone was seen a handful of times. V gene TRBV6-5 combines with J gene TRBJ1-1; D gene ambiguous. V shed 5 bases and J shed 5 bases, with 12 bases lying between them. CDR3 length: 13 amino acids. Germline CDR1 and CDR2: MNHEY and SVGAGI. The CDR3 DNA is TGTGCCAGCAGTGATAGGGAGAGAACTGAAGCTTTCTTT. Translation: CASSDRERTEAFF.

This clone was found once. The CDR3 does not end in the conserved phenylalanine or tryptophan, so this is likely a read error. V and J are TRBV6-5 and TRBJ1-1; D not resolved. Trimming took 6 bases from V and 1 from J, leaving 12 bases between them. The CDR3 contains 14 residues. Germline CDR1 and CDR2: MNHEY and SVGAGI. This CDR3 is CASRTTRGNTEAFL. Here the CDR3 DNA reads TGTGCCAGCAGAACTACCAGAGGGAACACTGAAGCTTTCCTT.

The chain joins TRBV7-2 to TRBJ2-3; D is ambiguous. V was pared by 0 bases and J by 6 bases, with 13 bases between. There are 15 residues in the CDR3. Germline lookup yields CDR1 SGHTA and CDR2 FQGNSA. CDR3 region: CASSLAWAHADTQYF. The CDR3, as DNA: TGTGCCAGCAGCTTAGCGTGGGCCCATGCGGATACGCAGTATTTT.

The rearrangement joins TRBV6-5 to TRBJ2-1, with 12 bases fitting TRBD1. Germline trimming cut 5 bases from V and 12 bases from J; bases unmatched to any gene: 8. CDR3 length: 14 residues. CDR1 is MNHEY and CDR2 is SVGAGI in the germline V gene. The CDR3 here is CASSKGGTGGGQFF. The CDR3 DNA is TGTGCCAGCAGTAAGGGGGGGACAGGGGGCGGGCAGTTCTTC.

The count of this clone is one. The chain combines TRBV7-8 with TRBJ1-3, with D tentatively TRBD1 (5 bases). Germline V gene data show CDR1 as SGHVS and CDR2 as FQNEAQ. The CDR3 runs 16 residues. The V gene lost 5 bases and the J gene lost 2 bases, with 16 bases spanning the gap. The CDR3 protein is CASSRTSPGAGNTIYF. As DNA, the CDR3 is TGTGCCAGCAGCCGGACCTCCCCGGGGGCTGGAAACACCATATATTTT.

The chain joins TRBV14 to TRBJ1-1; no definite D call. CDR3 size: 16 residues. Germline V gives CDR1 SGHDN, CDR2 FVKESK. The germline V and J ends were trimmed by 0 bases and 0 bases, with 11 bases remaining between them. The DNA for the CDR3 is TGTGCCAGCAGCCAAGATCACGGGGTCGTGAACACTGAAGCTTTCTTT. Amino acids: CASSQDHGVVNTEAFF.

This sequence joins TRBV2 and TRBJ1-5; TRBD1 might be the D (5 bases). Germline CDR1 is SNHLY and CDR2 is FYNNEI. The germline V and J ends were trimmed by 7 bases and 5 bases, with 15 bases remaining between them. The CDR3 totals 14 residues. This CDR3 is CASTEGANYQPQHF. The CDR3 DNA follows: TGTGCCAGCACCGAAGGGGCTAACTATCAGCCCCAGCATTTT.

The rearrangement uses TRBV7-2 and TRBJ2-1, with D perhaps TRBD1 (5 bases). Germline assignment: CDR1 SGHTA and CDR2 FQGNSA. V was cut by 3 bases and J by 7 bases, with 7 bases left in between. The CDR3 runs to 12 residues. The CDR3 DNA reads TGTGCCAGCAGCTTCGACAGAAATGAGCAGTTCTTC. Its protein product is CASSFDRNEQFF.

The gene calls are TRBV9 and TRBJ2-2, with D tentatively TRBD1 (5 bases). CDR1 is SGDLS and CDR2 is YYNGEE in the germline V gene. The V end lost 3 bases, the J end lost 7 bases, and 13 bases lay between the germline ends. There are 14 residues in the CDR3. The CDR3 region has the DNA TGTGCCAGCAGCGCAGGGTACTCTGGCGGGGAGCTGTTTTTT. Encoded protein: CASSAGYSGGELFF.

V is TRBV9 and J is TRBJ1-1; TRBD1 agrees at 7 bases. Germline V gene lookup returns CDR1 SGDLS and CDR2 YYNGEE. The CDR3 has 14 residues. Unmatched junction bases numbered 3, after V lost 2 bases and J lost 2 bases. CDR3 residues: CASSVTGANTEAFF. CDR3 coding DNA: TGTGCCAGCAGCGTTACAGGGGCAAACACTGAAGCTTTCTTT.

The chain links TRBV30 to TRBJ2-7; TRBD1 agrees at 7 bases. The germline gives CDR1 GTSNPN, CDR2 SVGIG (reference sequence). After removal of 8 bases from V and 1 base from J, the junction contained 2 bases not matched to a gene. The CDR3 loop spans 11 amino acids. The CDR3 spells CAGGQSYEQYF. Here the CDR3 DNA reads TGTGCCGGGGGACAGTCCTACGAGCAGTACTTC.

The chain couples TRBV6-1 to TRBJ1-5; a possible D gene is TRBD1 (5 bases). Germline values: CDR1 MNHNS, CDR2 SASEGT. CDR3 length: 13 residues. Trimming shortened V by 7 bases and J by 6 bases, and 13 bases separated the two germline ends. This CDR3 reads CASTPPGFQPQHF. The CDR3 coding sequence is TGTGCCAGCACCCCTCCAGGGTTTCAGCCCCAGCATTTT.

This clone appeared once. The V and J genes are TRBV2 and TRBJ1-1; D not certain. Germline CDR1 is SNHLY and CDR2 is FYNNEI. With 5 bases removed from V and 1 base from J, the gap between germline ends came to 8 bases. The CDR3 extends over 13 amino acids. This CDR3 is CASSYGGNTEAFF. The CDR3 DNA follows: TGTGCCAGCAGTTACGGTGGGAACACTGAAGCTTTCTTT.